Listed here are 30 T cell receptor beta chains from one sample, sequenced in a study of monozygotic twins with inflammatory bowel disease. TCRdb reprocessed the 5' RACE reads; each CDR3 protein has one entry and no DNA is given. The sample data list a few hundred thousand distinct CDR3 sequences. Sequenced sample: blood. The receptors shown here come from a human donor with ulcerative colitis or Crohn's disease, or a healthy co-twin of an affected twin (not recorded which).

The V and J genes are TRBV6-1 and TRBJ1-5. The germline V gene has CDR1 MNHNS and CDR2 SASEGT. The CDR3 consists of 15 residues. The CDR3 reads CASSDKGDSNQPQHF.

This chain uses TRBV20-1 with TRBJ1-6. The CDR3 covers 15 residues. CDR1 DFQATT and CDR2 SNEGSKA come from the germline V gene (reference sequence). The CDR3 sequence is CSARPGLRIGSPLHF.

The rearrangement joins TRBV4-3 to TRBJ2-5; TCRdb's assignment of TRBD2 cannot be checked, as there is no DNA. The CDR3 length is 15 residues. Germline loops: CDR1 LGHNA, CDR2 YSLEER. The CDR3 sequence: CASSQGLAHGETQYF.

The J gene is TRBJ2-1, the V gene TRBV7-8; absent DNA, TCRdb's TRBD2 call cannot be checked. The CDR3 is made up of 14 amino acids. Germline-derived CDR1 and CDR2 are SGHVS and FQNEAQ. CDR3 sequence: CASSPRTSGYEQFF.

The V call is TRBV10-3, the J call TRBJ2-7. Germline V gene sequence: CDR1 ENHRY, CDR2 SYGVKD. This CDR3 is 11 amino acids long. CDR3 protein: CAISERDEQYF.

This CDR3 is CASSPQQGQGNFAYEQYF. The rearrangement links TRBV3-1 to TRBJ2-7; lacking DNA, the TRBD1 call made by TCRdb goes unchecked. Germline V lookup: CDR1 LGHDT, CDR2 YNNKEL (reference sequence). CDR3 length: 18 amino acids.

This chain connects TRBV7-2 to TRBJ2-3; the TRBD2 assignment by TCRdb is unverifiable without DNA. The length of the CDR3 is 16 residues. The germline V gene encodes CDR1 SGHTA and CDR2 FQGNSA. The CDR3 sequence is CASSRGLAGITDTQYF. Drawing the rest from reference TRBV7-2 and TRBJ2-3, the complete variable domain is GAGVSQSPSNKVTEKGKDVELRCDPISGHTALYWYRQSLGQGLEFLIYFQGNSAPDKSGLPSDRFSAERTGGSVSTLTIQRTQQEDSAVYLCASSRGLAGITDTQYFGPGTRLTVL.

This chain connects TRBV12-3 or TRBV12-4 to TRBJ1-5; TCRdb indicates TRBD1, and absent DNA this call remains unverified. The CDR3 covers 12 residues. This CDR3 is CASTGTSGPQHF.

The V call is TRBV20-1, the J call TRBJ2-3; checking the TCRdb D call of TRBD1 is not possible without DNA. Germline V gene data show CDR1 as DFQATT and CDR2 as SNEGSKA (reference sequence). The CDR3 length is 14 residues. CDR3 protein: CSALDRAYTDTQYF.

This chain uses TRBV7-2 with TRBJ1-2; absent DNA, TCRdb's TRBD1 call cannot be checked. The CDR3 has 14 amino acids. CDR1 is SGHTA, CDR2 FQGNSA, per germline. CDR3 in amino acids: CASSPFGGGYGYTF.

V and J are TRBV19 and TRBJ2-7. Per the germline V gene, CDR1 is LNHDA and CDR2 is SQIVND (reference sequence). There are 14 residues in the CDR3. CDR3 sequence reads: CASSIRGPSYEQYF.

The chain has TRBV28 and TRBJ2-5; TCRdb picks TRBD1, but there is no DNA to check that call. Germline V gives CDR1 MDHEN, CDR2 SYDVKM. CDR3 length: 18 amino acids. The CDR3 reads CASSFPPHYGTSQETQYF.

The chain recombines TRBV6-2 or TRBV6-3 with TRBJ2-3; the D call from TCRdb, TRBD2, cannot be confirmed without DNA. CDR3 size: 16 residues. Germline V gene lookup returns CDR1 MNHEY and CDR2 SVGEGT. CDR3 sequence reads: CASSYLPGRPTDTQYF.

The V and J genes are TRBV12-3 or TRBV12-4 and TRBJ2-1; TCRdb's D call of TRBD1 is untestable without DNA. The CDR3 spans 13 residues. The CDR3 sequence: CASRQGSYNEQFF.

V and J are TRBV11-2 and TRBJ2-5; TCRdb's D call, TRBD2, is unchecked because there is no DNA. CDR3 size: 17 residues. The germline CDR1 and CDR2 sequences are SGHAT and FQNNGV. The CDR3 sequence: CASSLDYVWLGQETQYF.

The V call is TRBV5-1, the J call TRBJ2-7. Per germline, CDR1 SGHRS and CDR2 YFSETQ. The CDR3 is 12 amino acids. This CDR3 is CASSLRAYEQYF.

V gene TRBV20-1 combines with J gene TRBJ1-2; as DNA is missing, the TRBD1 call by TCRdb cannot be tested. Germline CDR1 is DFQATT and CDR2 is SNEGSKA (reference sequence). This CDR3 contains 14 residues. The CDR3 loop reads CSLRVGQGGYGYTF.

CDR3 in amino acids: CASSLASSYNSPLHF. V is TRBV27 and J is TRBJ1-6. CDR3 length: 15 residues. The germline V gene encodes CDR1 MNHEY and CDR2 SMNVEV (reference sequence).

The V gene is TRBV28, the J gene TRBJ1-2; TCRdb names TRBD1, which stays unverified in the absence of DNA. The CDR3 extends over 13 amino acids. In germline, CDR1 is MDHEN, CDR2 SYDVKM. CDR3 residues: CASSLRAYYGYTF.

The chain joins TRBV7-9 to TRBJ2-4; TCRdb's assignment of TRBD2 cannot be checked, as there is no DNA. There are 14 residues in the CDR3. Germline CDR1 is SEHNR and CDR2 is FQNEAQ (reference sequence). This CDR3 reads CASSEVTGVDIQYF.

The rearrangement links TRBV9 to TRBJ1-2; checking the TCRdb D call of TRBD1 is not possible without DNA. Germline V gene lookup returns CDR1 SGDLS and CDR2 YYNGEE. There are 15 residues in the CDR3. This CDR3 is CASSVTGQSNYGYTF.

The chain uses TRBV4-3 and TRBJ2-5; TCRdb's D gene call, TRBD2, goes unchecked for lack of DNA. This CDR3 comprises 16 residues. The V gene's germline CDR1 is LGHNA and CDR2 YSLEER. Here the CDR3 reads CASSRNGLAGQETQYF.

This rearrangement joins TRBV11-2 to TRBJ2-7. The CDR3 extends over 15 amino acids. Germline-derived CDR1 and CDR2 are SGHAT and FQNNGV. The CDR3 sequence: CASSSLDAFSYEQYF.

The chain is built from TRBV5-4 and TRBJ2-3. This CDR3 contains 14 residues. Per the germline V gene, CDR1 is SGHNT and CDR2 is YYREEE (reference sequence). CDR3 residues: CASSSSASSDTQYF.

The genes are TRBV12-3 or TRBV12-4 and TRBJ2-1. CDR3 length equals 16 residues. CDR3 protein: CASSLGRGRSYNEQFF.

This chain connects TRBV20-1 to TRBJ1-6. Germline-derived CDR1 and CDR2 are DFQATT and SNEGSKA (reference sequence). The CDR3 contains 15 residues. The CDR3: CSAPTTPSQNSPLHF.

This chain uses TRBV7-2 with TRBJ2-1. Germline assignment: CDR1 SGHTA and CDR2 FQGNSA. This CDR3 contains 17 residues. The CDR3: CASSFELALSSYNEQFF. Filled out from reference TRBV7-2 and TRBJ2-1, the complete variable domain reads GAGVSQSPSNKVTEKGKDVELRCDPISGHTALYWYRQSLGQGLEFLIYFQGNSAPDKSGLPSDRFSAERTGGSVSTLTIQRTQQEDSAVYLCASSFELALSSYNEQFFGPGTRLTVL.

The rearrangement links TRBV30 to TRBJ1-5; TCRdb reports TRBD1, a call that lacks DNA to check it against. Germline V gene data show CDR1 as GTSNPN and CDR2 as SVGIG (reference sequence). The CDR3 runs 14 residues. CDR3 protein: CAWSGGGAGQPQHF.

The chain is built from TRBV19 and TRBJ2-5. Germline V gene lookup returns CDR1 LNHDA and CDR2 SQIVND (reference sequence). There are 14 residues in the CDR3. This chain's CDR3 is CASSHLLWRETQYF.

This sequence joins TRBV7-6 and TRBJ1-1; TCRdb reports TRBD1, a call that lacks DNA to check it against. The CDR3 sequence is 13 residues long. Germline V CDR1 and CDR2: SGHVS, FNYEAQ. The CDR3 protein is CASSQQENTEAFF.